The entry that follows covers one T cell receptor (beta chain) sequence. No antigen is known for it. These data are taken from a study of response to subunit inactivated influenza vaccine. Whole-study results and caveats: Every seasonal influenza vaccination brings in few new T cells, the authors suggested.

TCRdb analysed the RT-PCR reads with MiXCR anew, one entry per CDR3 protein. The table has approximately 700,000 distinct CDR3 sequences, approximately 14% seen once. The source is a man in his fifties who received an inactivated influenza vaccine. The material sequenced was PBMCs from blood, taken approximately 15 days before vaccination.

The CDR3: CSAEDRGTDTQYF. DNA for the CDR3: TGCAGTGCGGAGGACAGGGGCACAGATACGCAGTATTTT. The V gene is TRBV20-1, the J gene TRBJ2-3; TRBD1 matches at 8 bases. V lost 6 bases and J lost 1; bases outside the gene matches: 3. This CDR3 has 13 residues. Germline values: CDR1 DFQATT, CDR2 SNEGSKA (reference sequence).